This T cell receptor (beta chain) was observed in a study of T cells in Graves' hyperthyroidism and ophthalmopathy (dated by TCRdb to about 2019). Context from the whole study: Peripheral blood samples were taken at the time of initial diagnosis, prior to any treatment. TCR V-J signatures able to tell the groups apart were searched for in a discovery cohort of 100 or so patients, of whom more than 40 had Graves' ophthalmopathy and around 57 had stable Graves' hyperthyroidism. Prospective prediction of ophthalmopathy was tested in an independent validation cohort consisting of roughly 20 hyperthyroidism patients and around 17 patients who later progressed to ophthalmopathy. For training and testing, the 100 or so patients in the discovery cohort were randomly divided in a 7:3 ratio. In six Graves' hyperthyroidism patients, the study also compared T-cell repertoires from thyroid tissue with T-cell repertoires from blood. Following sampling, methimazole starting at 30 mg daily was given to hyperthyroidism patients, and high-dose intravenous methylprednisolone was given to ophthalmopathy patients. The paper reports TCR Vbeta CDR3 sequencing of about 140 peripheral blood samples: under 45 ophthalmopathy, fewer than 85 hyperthyroidism and around 17 progressor patients. The full study reports these points: Most expanded thyroid clonotypes (frequency above 0.001) were also found in blood, which suggests that blood repertoires may mirror thyroid immune responses. A model built on a 13 V-J signature distinguished ophthalmopathy from stable hyperthyroidism, reaching approximately 89% sensitivity and about 81% specificity in cross-validation and 80%/75% in testing. Sample size was not statistically predetermined, and blinding of investigators to group allocation was not performed. During validation, the model predicted progression to ophthalmopathy a median of about 6.3 months ahead of onset, with 60% to 71% sensitivity and less than 85% specificity.

V lost 6 bases and J lost 11 bases; the stretch between them is 17 bases long. In the germline V gene (reference sequence), CDR1 corresponds to DFQATT and CDR2 to SNEGSKA. The CDR3, cysteine through phenylalanine, is 13 amino acids long. The only DNA kept is the CDR3, 39 bases in frame from the first base. Hyperthyroidism patients were newly diagnosed, with disease duration under 2 months, and aged 18 to 65 years. Any patient with an uncontrolled infection, another autoimmune disease, pregnancy or lactation was excluded. Clinical symptoms, serum thyroxine and TRAb, thyroid ultrasound, and orbital computed tomography formed the basis for the diagnoses. Blood from progressor patients was collected at the time of first diagnosis with hyperthyroidism, before any ophthalmopathy symptoms had appeared. PBMCs were isolated from 7.5 to 10 ml of fresh peripheral blood by Ficoll-Paque density gradient centrifugation. Progressor patients were first diagnosed with Graves' hyperthyroidism and then developed ophthalmopathy during follow-up. Total RNA was extracted using Trizol reagent, and RNA quality was assessed on an Agilent 2100 Bioanalyzer.

The TCR beta CDR3 regions were amplified from RNA transcripts. The TCR CDR3 was subjected to a first round of RT-PCR using the HTBI primer set and the Qiagen OneStep RT-PCR kit. The libraries were constructed in a second round of multiplex PCR and then size-selected and purified. Libraries were sequenced paired-end with 100 bp reads on an Illumina HiSeq2000. For the original study's pipeline: Raw data were processed with SOAPnuke, discarding reads with adapters, uncalled bases, mean Phred below 15, or no exact constant-primer or identifier match. COPE v1.2.5 was used to merge high-quality paired reads, and clonotypes were defined as unique nucleotide sequences. MiTCR v1.1 was used to align the clonotypes against IMGT TRBV, TRBD and TRBJ reference segments. The analysis was restricted to V-J combinations with a frequency above 0.0001, which together covered about 99% of the repertoires. The TCS score was defined as the ratio of F50 (clonal expansion) to E x V (chaos), calculated using BLOSUM62-based TCRdist between CDR3 peptides within each V-J. Welch's t-statistics and random forest reduced just over 500 V-J features to roughly 13, which were used in a naive Bayes classifier (R e1071). TCRdb reprocessing: public reads trimmed at Q25 with fastp, clones called with MiXCR, in-frame beta chains kept. A single entry per CDR3 protein holds the most common genes and DNA from its merged rows. TCRdb's processing, not the authors', yielded these V and J calls. The sample profile shows 140,000 or so distinct CDR3 sequences; roughly 23% of them were found once. The ten largest account for roughly 73% of the sample.

In this sample, this clonotype turned up many times. No antigen is known for it. Within one base of it there is no much larger clone, and no base qualities were kept. This receptor was identified in a woman between 50 and 59 years old with Graves' hyperthyroidism that later progressed to Graves' ophthalmopathy. Sequenced input: blood. The chain couples TRBV20-1 to TRBJ1-6; tentative D gene TRBD1, with 6 bases matching. The DNA is as follows: TGCAGTGCCGCCAGGGACACAAGGGCACCCCTCCACTTT. Protein translation: CSAARDTRAPLHF.